This T cell receptor beta chain appears in the sequencing data of a study of blood T cell repertoires in COVID-19. About the research overall: PBMCs, B-cell-depleted T cells, or T cells provided the cDNA or gDNA that made up the material.

V lost 2 bases to trimming and J lost 1 base, with 12 bases between them. Germline V gene sequence: CDR1 SGDLS, CDR2 YYNGEE. CDR3 size: 15 residues. Per the authors' pipeline: Reference gene primer amplification yielded estimated nucleated cell counts. The data were produced by immunoSEQ multiplex PCR, yet TCRdb's version contains in-frame clones alone and is incomplete. That table supplies the V and J calls and clone size; D and trimming were determined from the DNA. This sample has about 280,000 clones, with around nine tenths found just once. The sequence came from a woman under 40 with COVID-19, enrolled during active disease. The sample was peripheral blood. The chain has TRBV9 and TRBJ1-1; maybe TRBD1 (5 bases). The DNA of the CDR3 is TGTGCCAGCAGCGTTTCTGGGGGGACGAACACTGAAGCTTTCTTT. Its protein product is CASSVSGGTNTEAFF. The full variable domain, rest sourced from reference TRBV9 and TRBJ1-1, is DSGVTQTPKHLITATGQRVTLRCSPRSGDLSVYWYQQSLDQGLQFLIQYYNGEERAKGNILERFSAQQFPDLHSELNLSSLELGDSALYFCASSVSGGTNTEAFFGQGTRLTVV.